The entry below describes one T cell receptor (beta chain). Generated by immunoSEQ multiplex PCR, the TCRdb table keeps only in-frame clones and is missing some. The sample includes 350,000 to 450,000 clones, approximately 91% of them seen just once. After removal of 3 bases from V and 4 bases from J, the junction contained 3 bases not matched to a gene. The length of the CDR3 is 14 residues. Germline V gene lookup returns CDR1 SGHTS and CDR2 YDEGEE. The entry originates in a study of blood T cell repertoires in COVID-19. The clonotype originates from a woman under 30 who had been exposed to COVID-19. Sequenced sample: PBMCs or T cells enriched from blood (not recorded which). The V and J genes are TRBV5-8 and TRBJ1-3; 8 bases agree with TRBD1. In nucleotides, the CDR3 is TGTGCCAGCAGCTACTGGACAGGGGGAAACACCATATATTTT. Protein: CASSYWTGGNTIYF.